One and the same sample provided the 9 T cell receptor beta chains below, sequenced in a study of CD8 T cells in Susac syndrome. Random-hexamer reverse transcription was applied to roughly 0.5 to 1 ug RNA. TCRdb independently ran MiXCR on the immunoSEQ multiplex PCR reads; one entry per CDR3 protein. The repertoire holds fewer than 80,000 distinct CDR3 sequences, roughly 94% seen once, with about 0.5% in the top ten. Material for sequencing was CD8+ T cells from PBMCs. Receptor source: a human donor with Susac syndrome.

The chain has TRBV5-6 and TRBJ2-1; the D gene is possibly TRBD1 (6 bases). The CDR3 sequence is 12 residues long. Trimming shortened V by 0 bases and J by 10 bases, and 8 bases separated the two germline ends. Looked up from germline, CDR1 is SGHDT and CDR2 is YYEEEE. This CDR3 reads CASSLDTGEQFF. DNA for the CDR3: TGTGCCAGCAGCTTGGATACAGGGGAGCAGTTCTTC.

This sequence joins TRBV7-9 and TRBJ2-3; no firm D call. CDR1 and CDR2 (germline): SEHNR, FQNEAQ (reference sequence). V lost 5 bases and J lost 5, with 14 bases in between. The CDR3 is 14 amino acids. The CDR3 loop reads CASSPDDARDTQYF. The CDR3 region has the DNA TGTGCCAGCAGCCCGGACGATGCCAGAGATACGCAGTATTTT.

The chain carries TRBV20-1 and TRBJ2-1; D call uncertain. V was trimmed by 7 bases and J by 0 bases, leaving 7 bases between them. The germline V gene has CDR1 DFQATT and CDR2 SNEGSKA (reference sequence). CDR3 length: 12 amino acids. This CDR3 reads CSGPSSYNEQFF. CDR3 DNA: TGCAGTGGCCCGAGCTCCTACAATGAGCAGTTCTTC.

V and J are TRBV7-9 and TRBJ1-1; no clear D gene. The CDR3 is made up of 15 amino acids. Looked up from germline, CDR1 is SEHNR and CDR2 is FQNEAQ (reference sequence). V gave up 1 base and J gave up 0 bases, with 9 bases separating them. CDR3 in DNA: TGTGCCAGCAGCTTAGAGGACCACATGAACACTGAAGCTTTCTTT. This codes for CASSLEDHMNTEAFF.

In its sample, this clonotype was seen a few times. The J gene is TRBJ2-1, the V gene TRBV6-2 or TRBV6-3, with D hard to call. CDR3 length: 12 amino acids. Looked up from germline, CDR1 is MNHEY and CDR2 is SVGEGT. The V gene lost 2 bases and the J gene lost 5 bases, with 4 bases spanning the gap. CDR3: CASSYVDNEQFF. The CDR3 DNA follows: TGTGCCAGCAGTTACGTGGACAATGAGCAGTTCTTC.

This chain connects TRBV20-1 to TRBJ2-3; 10 bases are a match to TRBD2. This CDR3 spans 15 amino acids. The J segment lost 4 bases and the V segment lost 1 base, leaving 5 bases of the junction unmatched. Germline loops: CDR1 DFQATT, CDR2 SNEGSKA (reference sequence). The CDR3 DNA reads as TGCAGTGCTAGAGTCCCTAGCGGGGGAGCAGATACGCAGTATTTT. Translation gives CSARVPSGGADTQYF.

In this sample, this clonotype turned up once. The CDR3 DNA follows: TGTGCCATCAACCAGGGGAGGGACACTGAAGCTTTCTTT. It encodes CAINQGRDTEAFF. V usage is TRBV10-3 and J usage is TRBJ1-1, with D possibly TRBD1 on 6 matching bases. V lost 7 bases and J 3 bases, leaving 12 bases between the germline ends. CDR3 size: 13 residues. CDR1 and CDR2 (germline): ENHRY, SYGVKD.

This clonotype was detected only once. The rearrangement uses TRBV4-1 and TRBJ2-7, with D hard to call. Per the germline V gene, CDR1 is MGHRA and CDR2 is YSYEKL. V lost 4 bases and J 7 bases, leaving 8 bases between the germline ends. The CDR3 length is 11 residues. The CDR3 nucleotides read TGCGCCAGCAGCCCCGGGCAGGAGCAGTACTTC. Encoded protein: CASSPGQEQYF.

This chain connects TRBV19 to TRBJ1-2, with 8 bases matching TRBD1. This CDR3 is built from 15 residues. Germline loops: CDR1 LNHDA, CDR2 SQIVND (reference sequence). V shed 7 bases and J 3 bases; nucleotides not matched to a gene: 10. The DNA for the CDR3 is TGTGCCAGTACGCCGATCGCAGGGGGCGACTATGGCTACACCTTC. It codes for CASTPIAGGDYGYTF.